This TCR beta chain was recorded in a study of T-cell memory formation after mild COVID-19. This clonotype occurred a few times. What it binds is unknown. One end of the junction does not line up with germline, which may come from a read error. The CDR3 contains 13 residues. Germline values: CDR1 SSHAT, CDR2 FNYEAQ (reference sequence). Constant-segment primers and 5'RACE yielded cDNA libraries for TCR alpha and TCR beta, each carrying sample barcodes and UMIs. One entry per CDR3 protein results from TCRdb running MiXCR on the 5' RACE reads. The sample includes about 540,000 distinct CDR3 sequences, roughly 22% seen only once; the top ten take around 13%. Study-wide results and caveats: Some responding clones appeared in pre-infection memory, suggesting cross-reactive memory joined. CD4+ contracting clones were found mainly in CM and EM, and CD8+ ones in EMRA.

The sequenced sample was PBMCs or a T cell subset sorted from them (not recorded which). The source is an adult woman who had mild COVID-19 (a few samples of this study predate the infection). Cell type and time point are not known. V gene TRBV7-7 combines with J gene TRBJ2-2; tentatively, D is TRBD1 (6 bases). In DNA form, the CDR3 reads TGTGCTAGCAGCTTCGACAGGTCCGGGGAGCTGTTTTTT. Translating it yields CASSFDRSGELFF.